A single sample is the source of the 2 T cell receptor beta chains below, sequenced in a study of OX40 agonist ivuxolimab in advanced cancers. The method was immunoSEQ multiplex PCR; TCRdb's version includes in-frame clones alone and lacks a portion of them. The repertoire holds tens of thousands of clones, with 90% to 95% as singletons. Source: CD4+ or CD8+ T cells sorted from blood, taken in a trial of the OX40 agonist ivuxolimab. These TCRs come from an adult with an advanced solid tumor such as melanoma, head and neck, liver or kidney cancer.

The J gene is TRBJ1-4, the V gene TRBV6-1, with D uncertain. Trimming removed 4 bases from V and 7 bases from J, with 16 bases in between. The length of the CDR3 is 15 residues. Germline V gene data show CDR1 as MNHNS and CDR2 as SASEGT. CDR3 DNA: TGTGCCAGCAGTGCGATACAAGGCCTGGGTGAAAAACTGTTTTTT. It specifies CASSAIQGLGEKLFF.

J is TRBJ2-2 and V is TRBV6-1; perhaps TRBD1 as D (6 bases). The CDR3 consists of 15 residues. Looked up from germline, CDR1 is MNHNS and CDR2 is SASEGT. Trimming removed 2 bases at V and 5 bases at J, with 12 bases between. CDR3 in DNA: TGTGCCAGCAGTGAACCTTCAGGGGAAACCGGGGAGCTGTTTTTT. Its translation is CASSEPSGETGELFF.